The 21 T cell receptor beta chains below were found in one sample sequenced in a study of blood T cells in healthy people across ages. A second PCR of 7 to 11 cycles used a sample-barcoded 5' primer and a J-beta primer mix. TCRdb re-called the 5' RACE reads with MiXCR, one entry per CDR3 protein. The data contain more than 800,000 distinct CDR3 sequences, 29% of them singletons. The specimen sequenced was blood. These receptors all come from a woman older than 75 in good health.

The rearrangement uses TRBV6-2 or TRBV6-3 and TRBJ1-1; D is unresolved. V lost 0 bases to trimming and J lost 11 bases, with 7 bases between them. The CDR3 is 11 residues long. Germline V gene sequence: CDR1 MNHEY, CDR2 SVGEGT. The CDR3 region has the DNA TGTGCCAGCAGTTACTCTTTCCAGGCTTTCTTT. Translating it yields CASSYSFQAFF.

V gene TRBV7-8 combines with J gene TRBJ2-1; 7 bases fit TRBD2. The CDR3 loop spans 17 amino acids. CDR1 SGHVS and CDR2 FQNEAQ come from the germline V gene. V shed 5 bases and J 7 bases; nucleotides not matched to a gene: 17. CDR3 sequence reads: CASSPRLRAGVLNEQFF. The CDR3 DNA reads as TGTGCCAGCAGCCCACGACTACGGGCGGGAGTATTGAATGAGCAGTTCTTC.

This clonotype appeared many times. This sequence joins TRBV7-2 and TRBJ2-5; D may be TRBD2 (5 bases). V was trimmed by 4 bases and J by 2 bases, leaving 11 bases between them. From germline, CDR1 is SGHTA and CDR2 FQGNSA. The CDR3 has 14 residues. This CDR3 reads CASSSSGKQETQYF. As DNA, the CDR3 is TGTGCCAGCAGCTCCTCCGGGAAACAAGAGACCCAGTACTTC.

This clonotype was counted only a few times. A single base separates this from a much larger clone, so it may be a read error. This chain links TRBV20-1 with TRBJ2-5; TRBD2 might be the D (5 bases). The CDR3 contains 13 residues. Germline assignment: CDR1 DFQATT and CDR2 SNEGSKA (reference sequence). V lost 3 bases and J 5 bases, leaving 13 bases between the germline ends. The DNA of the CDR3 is TGCAGTGCTAGTTTAAGCGGTGGGGAGACCCAGTACTTC. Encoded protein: CSASLSGGETQYF.

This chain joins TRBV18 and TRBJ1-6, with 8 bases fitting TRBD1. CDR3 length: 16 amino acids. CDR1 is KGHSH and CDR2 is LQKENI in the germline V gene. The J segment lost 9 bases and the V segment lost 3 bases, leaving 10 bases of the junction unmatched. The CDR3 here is CASSPVGQGDGSPLHF. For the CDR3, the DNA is TGTGCCAGCTCACCCGTCGGACAGGGCGACGGTTCACCCCTCCACTTT.

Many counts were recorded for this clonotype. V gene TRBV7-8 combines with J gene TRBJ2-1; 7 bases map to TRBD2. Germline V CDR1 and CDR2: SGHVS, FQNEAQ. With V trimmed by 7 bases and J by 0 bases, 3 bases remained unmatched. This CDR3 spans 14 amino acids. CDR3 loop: CASNPSGSYNEQFF. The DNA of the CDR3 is TGTGCCAGCAACCCTAGCGGCTCCTACAATGAGCAGTTCTTC.

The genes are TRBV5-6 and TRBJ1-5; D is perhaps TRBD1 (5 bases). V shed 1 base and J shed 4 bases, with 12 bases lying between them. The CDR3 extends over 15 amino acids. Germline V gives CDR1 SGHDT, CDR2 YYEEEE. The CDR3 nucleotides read TGTGCCAGCAGCTTGTGGTCGGGGGATAATCAGCCCCAGCATTTT. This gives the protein CASSLWSGDNQPQHF.

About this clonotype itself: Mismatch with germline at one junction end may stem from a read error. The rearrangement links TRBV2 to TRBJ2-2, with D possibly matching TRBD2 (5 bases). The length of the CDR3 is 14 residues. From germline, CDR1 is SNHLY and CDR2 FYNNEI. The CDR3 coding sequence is TGTGCCAGCAGGGGATGGCTTAACACCGGGGAGCAGTTTTTT. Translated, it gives CASRGWLNTGEQFF.

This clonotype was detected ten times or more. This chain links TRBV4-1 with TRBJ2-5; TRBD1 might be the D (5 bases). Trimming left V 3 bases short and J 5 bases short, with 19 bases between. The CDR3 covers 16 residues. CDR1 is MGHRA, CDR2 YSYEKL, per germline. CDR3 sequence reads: CASSHFRVPKLETQYF. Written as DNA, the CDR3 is TGCGCCAGCAGCCATTTCAGGGTCCCAAAATTGGAGACCCAGTACTTC.

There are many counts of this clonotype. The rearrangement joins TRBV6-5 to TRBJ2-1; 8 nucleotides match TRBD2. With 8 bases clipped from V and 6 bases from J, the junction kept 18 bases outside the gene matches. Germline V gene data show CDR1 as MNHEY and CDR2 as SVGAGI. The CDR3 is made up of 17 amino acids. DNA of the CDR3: TGTGCCAGCCTTCCTAGTAGACCGGGGGGGGCCTCCAATGAGCAGTTCTTC. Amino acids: CASLPSRPGGASNEQFF.

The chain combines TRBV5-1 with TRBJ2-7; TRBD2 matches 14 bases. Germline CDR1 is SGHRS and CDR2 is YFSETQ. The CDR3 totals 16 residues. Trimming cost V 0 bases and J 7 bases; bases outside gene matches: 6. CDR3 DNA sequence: TGCGCCAGCAGCTTGGCCAAGACTAGCGGGGGGGAGGAGCAGTACTTC. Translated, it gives CASSLAKTSGGEEQYF.

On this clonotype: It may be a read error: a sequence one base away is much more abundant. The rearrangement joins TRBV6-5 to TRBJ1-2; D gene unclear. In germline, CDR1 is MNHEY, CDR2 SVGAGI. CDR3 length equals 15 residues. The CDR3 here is CANSRPEGANYGYTF. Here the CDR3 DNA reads TGTGCCAACAGTCGCCCCGAGGGCGCTAACTATGGCTACACCTTC.

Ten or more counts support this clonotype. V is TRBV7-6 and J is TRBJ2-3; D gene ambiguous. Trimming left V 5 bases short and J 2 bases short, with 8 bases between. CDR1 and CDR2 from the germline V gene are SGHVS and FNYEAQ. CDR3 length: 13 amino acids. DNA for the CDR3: TGTGCCAGCAGCACCATCCCCACAGATACGCAGTATTTT. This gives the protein CASSTIPTDTQYF.

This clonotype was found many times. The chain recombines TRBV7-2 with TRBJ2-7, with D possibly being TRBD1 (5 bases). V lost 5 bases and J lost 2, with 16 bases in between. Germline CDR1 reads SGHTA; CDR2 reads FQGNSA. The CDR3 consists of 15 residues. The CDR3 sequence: CASSPGHATTYEQYF. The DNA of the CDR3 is TGTGCCAGCAGCCCCGGACACGCCACAACCTACGAGCAGTACTTC. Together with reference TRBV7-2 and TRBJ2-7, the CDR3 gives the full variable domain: GAGVSQSPSNKVTEKGKDVELRCDPISGHTALYWYRQSLGQGLEFLIYFQGNSAPDKSGLPSDRFSAERTGGSVSTLTIQRTQQEDSAVYLCASSPGHATTYEQYFGPGTRLTVT.

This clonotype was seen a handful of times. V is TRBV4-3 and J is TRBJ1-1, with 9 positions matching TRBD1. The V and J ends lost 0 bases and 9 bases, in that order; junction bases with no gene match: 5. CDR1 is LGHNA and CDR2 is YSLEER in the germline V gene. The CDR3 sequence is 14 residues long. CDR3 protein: CASSQEDRGPQAFF. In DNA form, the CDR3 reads TGCGCCAGCAGCCAAGAGGACAGGGGCCCTCAAGCTTTCTTT.

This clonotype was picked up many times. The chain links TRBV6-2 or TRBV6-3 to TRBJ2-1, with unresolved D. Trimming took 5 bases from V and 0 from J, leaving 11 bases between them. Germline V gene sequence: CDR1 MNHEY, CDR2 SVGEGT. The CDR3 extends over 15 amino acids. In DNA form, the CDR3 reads TGTGCCAGCAGTCGACCGATAAGCTCCTACAATGAGCAGTTCTTC. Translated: CASSRPISSYNEQFF.

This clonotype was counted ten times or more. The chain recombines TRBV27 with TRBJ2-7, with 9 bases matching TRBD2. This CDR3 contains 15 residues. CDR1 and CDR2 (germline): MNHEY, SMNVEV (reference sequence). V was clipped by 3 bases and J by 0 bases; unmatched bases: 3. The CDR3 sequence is CASSLVRGGSYEQYF. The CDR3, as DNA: TGTGCCAGCAGTTTGGTGCGGGGGGGCTCCTACGAGCAGTACTTC.

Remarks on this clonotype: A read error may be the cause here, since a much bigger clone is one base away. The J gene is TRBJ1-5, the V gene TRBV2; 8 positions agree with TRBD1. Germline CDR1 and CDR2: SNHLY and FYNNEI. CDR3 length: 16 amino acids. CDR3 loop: CASSGSTGDSNQPRHF. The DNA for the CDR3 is TGTGCCAGCAGTGGATCGACAGGGGATAGCAATCAGCCCCGGCATTTT.

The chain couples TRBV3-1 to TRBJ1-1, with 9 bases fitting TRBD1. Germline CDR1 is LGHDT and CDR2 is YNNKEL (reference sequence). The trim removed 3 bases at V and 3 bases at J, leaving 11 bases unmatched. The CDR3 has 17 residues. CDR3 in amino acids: CASSQKLGTGSYTEAFF. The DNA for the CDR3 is TGTGCCAGCAGCCAGAAACTGGGGACAGGGAGTTACACTGAAGCTTTCTTT.

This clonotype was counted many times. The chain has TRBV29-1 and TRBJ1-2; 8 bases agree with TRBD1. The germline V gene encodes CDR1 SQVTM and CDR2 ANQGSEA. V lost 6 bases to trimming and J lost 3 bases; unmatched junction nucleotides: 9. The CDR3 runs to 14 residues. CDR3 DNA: TGCAGCGTCCACGCTCCGGACAGGGACTATGGCTACACCTTC. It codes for CSVHAPDRDYGYTF.

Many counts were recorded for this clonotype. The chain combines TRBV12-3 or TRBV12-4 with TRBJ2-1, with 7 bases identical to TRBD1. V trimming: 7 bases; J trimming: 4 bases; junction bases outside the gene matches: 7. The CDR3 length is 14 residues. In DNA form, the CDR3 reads TGTGCCAGCATTAAAGGGGACAGATACAATGAGCAGTTCTTC. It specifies CASIKGDRYNEQFF.